One sample yielded the 23 T cell receptor beta chains listed below, sequenced in a study of T cells in Graves' hyperthyroidism and ophthalmopathy (dated by TCRdb to the late 2010s). The library was generated by multiplex PCR. The sequencer listed for this sample is Illumina HiSeq 2000. Amplification of TCR beta CDR3 regions was carried out from RNA transcripts. A first-round RT-PCR of the TCR CDR3 used the HTBI primer set with the Qiagen OneStep RT-PCR kit. The public reads were reprocessed in TCRdb via fastp at Q25 and MiXCR, keeping in-frame beta chains. Each CDR3 protein gets just one entry, which takes the most common genes and DNA from the rows behind it. In this sample the table shows some 420,000 distinct CDR3 sequences, approximately 13% of which occur a single time. The ten largest make up about 5% of the sample. The sequencing input was blood. The receptor source for this set is a woman in her late teens or twenties with Graves' hyperthyroidism.

Ten or more counts support this clonotype. This chain joins TRBV15 and TRBJ2-2; 8 nucleotides match TRBD1. V dropped 5 bases and J dropped 3; count of bases not matched to a gene: 2. Germline V gives CDR1 LNHNV, CDR2 YYDKDF (reference sequence). The CDR3 covers 14 residues. CDR3 sequence reads: CATSSTGDTGELFF. CDR3 nucleotides: TGTGCCACCAGCTCGACAGGGGACACCGGGGAGCTGTTTTTT.

This clonotype has a count of ten or more. The chain recombines TRBV7-3 with TRBJ2-5; the D gene is possibly TRBD1 (5 bases). The CDR3 loop spans 13 amino acids. Trimming pared 5 bases from V and 3 bases from J, leaving 10 bases between. The germline gives CDR1 SGHTA, CDR2 FQGTGA. The CDR3 spells CASSRATEETQYF. Written as DNA, the CDR3 is TGTGCCAGCAGCCGAGCGACAGAAGAGACCCAGTACTTC.

This clonotype was seen at least ten times. The chain is built from TRBV2 and TRBJ2-1; tentatively, D is TRBD2 (6 bases). CDR1 and CDR2 (germline): SNHLY, FYNNEI. This CDR3 has 14 amino acids. The V end lost 8 bases, the J end lost 5 bases, and 16 bases lay between the germline ends. The CDR3 coding sequence is TGTGCCAGCGAACGGGGACTCGAAAACAATGAGCAGTTCTTC. Protein product: CASERGLENNEQFF.

The chain couples TRBV20-1 to TRBJ1-1; 9 nucleotides line up with TRBD1. The J segment lost 5 bases and the V segment lost 6 bases, leaving 7 bases of the junction unmatched. Germline V gives CDR1 DFQATT, CDR2 SNEGSKA (reference sequence). The CDR3 is 13 amino acids. CDR3 loop: CSAKGDRETEAFF. In DNA, the CDR3 is TGCAGTGCGAAAGGGGACAGGGAAACTGAAGCTTTCTTT.

This clonotype occurred many times. The chain combines TRBV19 with TRBJ1-5; possible D gene TRBD1, 5 bases. With 5 bases removed from V and 6 bases from J, the gap between germline ends came to 14 bases. CDR3 size: 14 residues. Germline V gene lookup returns CDR1 LNHDA and CDR2 SQIVND (reference sequence). The CDR3 region is CASSPGQGRQPQHF. The CDR3 bases are TGTGCCAGTAGTCCCGGGCAGGGACGTCAGCCCCAGCATTTT.

The V gene is TRBV29-1, the J gene TRBJ1-1, with D unresolved. Trimming cost V 4 bases and J 3 bases, with 9 bases left between them. Germline CDR1 SQVTM, CDR2 ANQGSEA. This CDR3 has 12 residues. The CDR3 loop reads CSVVRGYTEAFF. The DNA of the CDR3 is TGCAGCGTTGTTCGGGGATACACTGAAGCTTTCTTT.

This clonotype was found many times. V gene TRBV6-1 combines with J gene TRBJ1-1; 9 nucleotides line up with TRBD1. The J segment lost 3 bases and the V segment lost 3 bases, leaving 11 bases of the junction unmatched. The CDR3 length is 17 residues. The germline CDR1 and CDR2 sequences are MNHNS and SASEGT. The CDR3 is CASSDFLRQGVDTEAFF. As DNA, the CDR3 is TGTGCCAGCAGTGATTTCTTAAGACAGGGGGTGGACACTGAAGCTTTCTTT.

This chain links TRBV12-3 or TRBV12-4 with TRBJ2-7, with TRBD1 identical over 12 bases. CDR3 size: 16 residues. After removal of 6 bases from V and 1 base from J, the junction contained 7 bases not matched to a gene. For the CDR3, the DNA is TGTGCCAGCAGACTAAGGGGACAGGGGGCTTCCTACGAGCAGTACTTC. This gives the protein CASRLRGQGASYEQYF.

In the case of this clonotype: A read error may produce the germline difference seen at one junction end. V and J are TRBV27 and TRBJ1-3; maybe TRBD1 (5 bases). Germline V gene lookup returns CDR1 MNHEY and CDR2 SMNVEV (reference sequence). This CDR3 has 15 residues. The CDR3 reads CAGSLEAGSGNTIYF. CDR3 nucleotide sequence: TGTGCCGGCAGTTTGGAGGCAGGGAGTGGAAACACCATATATTTT.

The table lists this clonotype with a few counts. This chain links TRBV5-1 with TRBJ2-5; the D gene is possibly TRBD1 (6 bases). Trimming removed 1 base from V and 4 bases from J, with 14 bases in between. The germline V gene has CDR1 SGHRS and CDR2 YFSETQ. The CDR3 sequence is 15 residues long. CDR3 amino acids: CASSLWGSGAETQYF. CDR3 nucleotides: TGCGCCAGCAGCTTGTGGGGATCAGGGGCAGAGACCCAGTACTTC.

At least ten counts were recorded for this clonotype. The V gene is TRBV20-1, the J gene TRBJ1-1; 11 bases align to TRBD1. Unmatched junction bases numbered 7, after V lost 3 bases and J lost 10 bases. The CDR3 is 13 residues long. Germline values: CDR1 DFQATT, CDR2 SNEGSKA (reference sequence). CDR3 protein: CSARADRGLGAFF. The CDR3 DNA is TGCAGTGCTAGGGCGGACAGGGGGCTAGGAGCTTTCTTT.

This clonotype was seen at least ten times. This chain joins TRBV11-1 and TRBJ1-1; 9 bases are shared with TRBD1. Germline V lookup: CDR1 SGHAT, CDR2 FQDESV (reference sequence). With V trimmed by 4 bases and J by 5 bases, 8 bases remained unmatched. The CDR3 spans 15 residues. The CDR3 coding sequence is TGTGCCAGCAGCTCAACGACAGGGGGAAGTACTGAAGCTTTCTTT. As protein: CASSSTTGGSTEAFF.

The rearrangement links TRBV6-4 to TRBJ2-4; D uncertain. CDR1 is MRHNA, CDR2 SNTAGT, per germline. V shed 3 bases and J shed 7 bases, with 10 bases lying between them. The CDR3 totals 13 residues. The CDR3 DNA sequence: TGTGCCAGCAGTGAGACCTCGGGTAACATTCAGTACTTC. This codes for CASSETSGNIQYF.

This clonotype has a count of ten or more. The chain carries TRBV3-1 and TRBJ2-3, with D unclear. Germline V gene sequence: CDR1 LGHDT, CDR2 YNNKEL (reference sequence). CDR3 length equals 12 residues. Trimming removed 1 base from V and 2 bases from J, with 1 base in between. The CDR3 DNA is TGTGCCAGCAGCCAAGTCACAGATACGCAGTATTTT. Its protein product is CASSQVTDTQYF.

This clonotype was detected many times. The J gene is TRBJ2-7, the V gene TRBV5-6; TRBD2 might be the D (5 bases). Germline CDR1 reads SGHDT; CDR2 reads YYEEEE. V lost 0 bases to trimming and J lost 2 bases, with 9 bases between them. The CDR3 covers 14 residues. The CDR3 nucleotides are TGTGCCAGCAGCTTGGATACCGGGGCCTACGAGCAGTACTTC. It codes for CASSLDTGAYEQYF.

In this sample, this clonotype turned up many times. CDR3 protein: CASSQADGTANTEAFF. CDR3 nucleotide sequence: TGTGCCAGCAGCCAAGCAGACGGGACGGCGAACACTGAAGCTTTCTTT. The chain is built from TRBV4-2 and TRBJ1-1; D is possibly TRBD1 (5 bases). The CDR3 totals 16 residues. Trimming shortened V by 1 base and J by 1 base, and 13 bases separated the two germline ends. In germline, CDR1 is LGHNA, CDR2 YNFKEQ.

This clonotype was counted ten times or more. The J gene is TRBJ1-2, the V gene TRBV5-1; D is ambiguous. Trimming pared 0 bases from V and 5 bases from J, leaving 11 bases between. Germline V gives CDR1 SGHRS, CDR2 YFSETQ. The CDR3 has 14 amino acids. The CDR3 region is CASSLGQTTYGYTF. The CDR3 DNA is TGCGCCAGCAGCTTGGGGCAGACGACTTATGGCTACACCTTC. Full variable domain (remainder filled in from reference TRBV5-1 and TRBJ1-2): KAGVTQTPRYLIKTRGQQVTLSCSPISGHRSVSWYQQTPGQGLQFLFEYFSETQRNKGNFPGRFSGRQFSNSRSEMNVSTLELGDSALYLCASSLGQTTYGYTFGSGTRLTVV.

In its sample, this clonotype was seen many times. V usage is TRBV20-1 and J usage is TRBJ2-1; TRBD2 agrees at 12 bases. The CDR3 is 14 amino acids. The V gene's germline CDR1 is DFQATT and CDR2 SNEGSKA (reference sequence). Trimming at V came to 7 bases and at J to 8 bases, leaving 9 bases not matched to a gene. CDR3 nucleotides: TGCAGTGTCACGACTAGCGGGAGATTCGATGAGCAGTTCTTC. It yields the protein CSVTTSGRFDEQFF.

This clonotype was counted ten times or more. The chain recombines TRBV18 with TRBJ1-5; D uncertain. The CDR3 runs 13 residues. The germline CDR1 and CDR2 sequences are KGHSH and LQKENI. V lost 1 base and J lost 7, with 8 bases in between. In DNA, the CDR3 is TGTGCCAGCTCACCACATGAGCGACAGCCCCAGCATTTT. Its protein product is CASSPHERQPQHF.

This clonotype was counted ten times or more. An end of the junction does not agree with germline; a read error may underlie this. The rearrangement links TRBV10-3 to TRBJ1-2, with 9 nucleotides matching TRBD1. Germline V lookup: CDR1 ENHRY, CDR2 SYGVKD. This CDR3 region has 15 residues. CDR3 nucleotides: TGTACCATCAGTGCCTTTGGGACAGGGAACTATGGCTACACCTTC. The encoded protein is CTISAFGTGNYGYTF.

This clonotype occurred a few times. The chain links TRBV6-1 to TRBJ1-5; D is uncertain. The CDR3 runs to 14 residues. V was clipped by 9 bases and J by 4 bases, with 16 bases between them. Germline V CDR1 and CDR2: MNHNS, SASEGT. CDR3 in DNA: TGTGCCAGTCACCCGAGCGGGCAAAATCAGCCCCAGCATTTT. As protein: CASHPSGQNQPQHF.

This clonotype was seen repeatedly, ten times or more. The CDR3 is CASSSSGRAGYEQYF. The CDR3 nucleotides read TGTGCCAGCAGTTCTAGCGGGAGGGCCGGATACGAGCAGTACTTC. The J gene is TRBJ2-7, the V gene TRBV28, with TRBD2 identical over 12 bases. Germline CDR1 reads MDHEN; CDR2 reads SYDVKM. This CDR3 has 15 amino acids. The junction had 5 bases not matched to a gene; V was cut back by 4 bases and J by 4 bases.

There are many counts of this clonotype. This chain connects TRBV19 to TRBJ2-1; 8 bases are a match to TRBD2. Per the germline V gene, CDR1 is LNHDA and CDR2 is SQIVND (reference sequence). Trimming cost V 2 bases and J 4 bases; bases outside gene matches: 1. The CDR3 is 14 residues long. CDR3 bases: TGTGCCAGTAGTATACCGGGAGGGTACAATGAGCAGTTCTTC. Encoded protein: CASSIPGGYNEQFF.